These 22 T cell receptor beta chains originate from one sample sequenced in a study of vaccination and CD4 T cells after COVID-19 (dated by TCRdb to between 2022 and 2023). The sample's treatment or condition label, in plain terms: roughly ten-day PBMC culture with coronavirus spike peptide pools or control peptides (ViraFEST assay). These receptors lack a known antigen. The protocol used for the library was PCR. The instrument given in TCRdb is Illumina iSeq 100. DNA from cultured CD4+ T cells underwent TCR sequencing with the Oncomine TCR Beta short-read assay at the Johns Hopkins FTIC core. Through fastp at Q25 and MiXCR, TCRdb rebuilt clones from the public reads, retaining in-frame beta chains. Identical CDR3 protein sequences are pooled into one entry, listed with their most common genes and DNA. This sample lists about 8,700 distinct CDR3 sequences; more than 20% were detected once. About 20% of the sample lies in the top ten.

The sequencing sample was made of cultured CD4+ T cells from blood. These receptor sequences come from a human donor with COVID-19.

This clonotype was seen more than once but under ten times. V gene TRBV6-5 combines with J gene TRBJ1-2; D unresolved. The germline V gene encodes CDR1 MNHEY and CDR2 SVGAGI. Between the trimmed V and J ends, which lost 2 bases and 6 bases, there was a span of 7 bases. The CDR3 runs 12 residues. This CDR3 reads CASSYTGHGYTF. CDR3 DNA sequence: TGTGCCAGCAGTTACACCGGGCATGGCTACACCTTC.

This rearrangement joins TRBV4-1 to TRBJ2-2; tentative D call: TRBD2 (5 bases). The CDR3 spans 15 residues. Trimming left V 9 bases short and J 1 base short, with 15 bases between. Germline assignment: CDR1 MGHRA and CDR2 YSYEKL. The CDR3 nucleotides are TGCGCCAGTAGAGGAGGACCAGTGAACACCGGGGAGCTGTTTTTT. It codes for CASRGGPVNTGELFF.

This clonotype was detected a few times. This sequence joins TRBV6-7 and TRBJ2-3; TRBD2 might be the D (5 bases). TRBV6-7 is known as an ORF, though its function is uncertain. The CDR3 extends over 14 amino acids. Trimming left V 1 base short and J 2 bases short, with 7 bases between. The chain's CDR3 is CASSYWETTDTQYF. Written as DNA, the CDR3 is TGTGCCAGCAGTTACTGGGAGACCACAGATACGCAGTATTTT.

CDR3 residues: CASSLAGQAYEQYF. In DNA, the CDR3 is TGTGCCAGCAGCTTAGCGGGACAGGCCTACGAGCAGTACTTC. The chain carries TRBV7-2 and TRBJ2-7; TRBD1 matches at 8 bases. The CDR3 extends over 14 amino acids. CDR1 is SGHTA and CDR2 is FQGNSA in the germline V gene. V was pared by 0 bases and J by 2 bases, with 0 bases of the junction left unmatched.

The chain carries TRBV5-1 and TRBJ2-7, with a weak D call TRBD2 (5 bases). Trimming took 6 bases from V and 0 from J, leaving 10 bases between them. This CDR3 contains 13 residues. Germline V CDR1 and CDR2: SGHRS, YFSETQ. The CDR3 DNA reads as TGCGCCAGCACCGTGGGGAGCTCCTACGAGCAGTACTTC. Its translation is CASTVGSSYEQYF. Together with reference TRBV5-1 and TRBJ2-7, the CDR3 gives the full variable domain: KAGVTQTPRYLIKTRGQQVTLSCSPISGHRSVSWYQQTPGQGLQFLFEYFSETQRNKGNFPGRFSGRQFSNSRSEMNVSTLELGDSALYLCASTVGSSYEQYFGPGTRLTVT.

The genes are TRBV7-2 and TRBJ1-2, with unresolved D. Deletions cut 1 base from V and 7 bases from J, with 13 bases between. The CDR3 is made up of 14 amino acids. Germline lookup yields CDR1 SGHTA and CDR2 FQGNSA. The CDR3 loop is CASSLEAGLSGYTF. The CDR3, as DNA: TGTGCCAGCAGCTTAGAGGCGGGTTTAAGTGGCTACACCTTC. The full variable domain, completed using reference TRBV7-2 and TRBJ1-2, is GAGVSQSPSNKVTEKGKDVELRCDPISGHTALYWYRQSLGQGLEFLIYFQGNSAPDKSGLPSDRFSAERTGGSVSTLTIQRTQQEDSAVYLCASSLEAGLSGYTFGSGTRLTVV.

This clonotype was seen only a few times. The genes are TRBV19 and TRBJ2-3; 8 nucleotides match TRBD2. V shed 5 bases and J 1 base; nucleotides not matched to a gene: 2. The CDR3 has 14 amino acids. Germline loops: CDR1 LNHDA, CDR2 SQIVND (reference sequence). CDR3 DNA: TGTGCCAGTAGTCCGGGACTAGGCACAGATACGCAGTATTTT. Protein sequence: CASSPGLGTDTQYF. Based on the CDR3 plus reference TRBV19 and TRBJ2-3, the full variable domain is DGGITQSPKYLFRKEGQNVTLSCEQNLNHDAMYWYRQDPGQGLRLIYYSQIVNDFQKGDIAEGYSVSREKKESFPLTVTSAQKNPTAFYLCASSPGLGTDTQYFGPGTRLTVL.

The V and J genes are TRBV28 and TRBJ1-5; D uncertain. CDR3 length: 16 residues. Per germline, CDR1 MDHEN and CDR2 SYDVKM. V lost 2 bases and J 3 bases, leaving 14 bases between the germline ends. The CDR3 sequence is CASSLGLGPLNQPQHF. The CDR3, as DNA: TGTGCCAGCAGTTTAGGCTTGGGCCCCCTCAATCAGCCCCAGCATTTT. Drawing the rest from reference TRBV28 and TRBJ1-5, the complete variable domain is DVKVTQSSRYLVKRTGEKVFLECVQDMDHENMFWYRQDPGLGLRLIYFSYDVKMKEKGDIPEGYSVSREKKERFSLILESASTNQTSMYLCASSLGLGPLNQPQHFGDGTRLSIL.

Within the sample, this clonotype is medium-sized. The chain has TRBV6-1 and TRBJ1-5; D remains unclear. Germline lookup yields CDR1 MNHNS and CDR2 SASEGT. V lost 7 bases and J lost 6, with 16 bases in between. CDR3 length: 14 residues. This chain's CDR3 is CASTPGGLGQPQHF. CDR3 nucleotide sequence: TGTGCCAGCACCCCGGGAGGGTTAGGTCAGCCCCAGCATTTT.

This clonotype turned up a few times. The V call is TRBV15, the J call TRBJ1-3; D gene uncertain. This CDR3 region has 14 residues. Between the trimmed V and J ends, which lost 8 bases and 0 bases, there was a span of 11 bases. CDR1 and CDR2 from the germline V gene are LNHNV and YYDKDF (reference sequence). The CDR3, as DNA: TGTGCCACCCGGGGAAATAACTCTGGAAACACCATATATTTT. Its protein is CATRGNNSGNTIYF.

The rearrangement links TRBV11-1 to TRBJ2-1; tentatively, D is TRBD1 (6 bases). The ends were cut back, 1 base at V and 6 bases at J, with 13 bases in the middle. Germline CDR1 is SGHAT and CDR2 is FQDESV (reference sequence). The CDR3 loop spans 15 amino acids. The chain's CDR3 is CASSLVTRGANEQFF. CDR3 nucleotide sequence: TGTGCCAGCAGCTTAGTGACCAGGGGAGCCAATGAGCAGTTCTTC.

Only a few counts were recorded for this clonotype. The chain joins TRBV19 to TRBJ1-5; D ambiguous. Deletions cut 8 bases from V and 0 bases from J, with 11 bases between. Looked up from germline, CDR1 is LNHDA and CDR2 is SQIVND (reference sequence). The CDR3 runs 14 residues. For the CDR3, the DNA is TGTGCCAGTGGTCGGGCGAATAGCAATCAGCCCCAGCATTTT. It specifies CASGRANSNQPQHF.

The V and J genes are TRBV6-2 or TRBV6-3 and TRBJ2-5; weak D call: TRBD2 (6 bases). Trimming pared 7 bases from V and 8 bases from J, leaving 11 bases between. Germline V CDR1 and CDR2: MNHEY, SVGEGT. The CDR3 runs 11 residues. The CDR3 sequence: CASTLGRTQYF. The CDR3 coding sequence is TGTGCCAGCACTCTCGGGAGAACCCAGTACTTC.

This rearrangement joins TRBV4-2 to TRBJ2-1, with 15 nucleotides matching TRBD2. The V gene end was trimmed by 3 bases and the J gene end by 3 bases; junction bases not matched to a gene: 3. The CDR3 sequence is 17 residues long. Germline values: CDR1 LGHNA, CDR2 YNFKEQ. The CDR3 loop reads CASSHGTSGGFYNEQFF. For the CDR3, the DNA is TGTGCCAGCAGCCACGGGACTAGCGGGGGGTTCTACAATGAGCAGTTCTTC.

The chain joins TRBV11-3 to TRBJ1-3, with unresolved D. V lost 5 bases to trimming and J lost 0 bases, with 14 bases between them. The CDR3 extends over 16 amino acids. Germline CDR1 and CDR2: SGHNT and YENEEA. DNA for the CDR3: TGTGCCAGCAGCCCGACGACTGACACCTCTGGAAACACCATATATTTT. As protein: CASSPTTDTSGNTIYF.

CDR3: CASMILQGAGEKLFF. The CDR3 bases are TGTGCCAGCATGATACTCCAGGGGGCAGGTGAAAAACTGTTTTTT. This chain links TRBV12-3 or TRBV12-4 with TRBJ1-4; TRBD1 agrees at 8 bases. The CDR3 has 15 residues. The trim removed 7 bases at V and 7 bases at J, leaving 11 bases unmatched.

The CDR3 nucleotides are TGCGCCAGCAGCTTACGCCACGGACAGGGGGAGCTGTTTTTT. Translation: CASSLRHGQGELFF. The rearrangement uses TRBV5-1 and TRBJ2-2, with a possible D match to TRBD1 (6 bases). CDR3 length equals 14 residues. V shed 2 bases and J shed 8 bases, with 13 bases lying between them. CDR1 is SGHRS, CDR2 YFSETQ, per germline.

This clonotype was recorded once. This chain uses TRBV2 with TRBJ2-5, with D perhaps being TRBD1 or TRBD2 (6 bases each). Germline values: CDR1 SNHLY, CDR2 FYNNEI. The V gene lost 2 bases and the J gene lost 5 bases, with 18 bases spanning the gap. The CDR3 extends over 16 amino acids. CDR3 sequence reads: CASSEWLIGGGETQYF. The DNA of the CDR3 is TGTGCCAGCAGTGAATGGTTAATTGGAGGGGGGGAGACCCAGTACTTC.

The rearrangement joins TRBV5-4 to TRBJ2-1; D is possibly TRBD2 (7 bases). The V gene lost 2 bases and the J gene lost 7 bases, with 16 bases spanning the gap. Germline CDR1 reads SGHNT; CDR2 reads YYREEE (reference sequence). The CDR3 is 15 residues long. Here the CDR3 DNA reads TGTGCCAGCAGCTTTGGGGGGGGGCCTCAGAATGAGCAGTTCTTC. Translating it yields CASSFGGGPQNEQFF.

This clonotype was detected a few times. The V gene is TRBV2, the J gene TRBJ1-3; tentatively, D is TRBD1 (5 bases). The V and J ends lost 4 bases and 4 bases respectively, with 17 bases between them. The CDR3 totals 16 residues. Germline V gene lookup returns CDR1 SNHLY and CDR2 FYNNEI. The CDR3 nucleotides read TGTGCCAGCAGTGCTGGAGGGGTAGGAGCCGGAAACACCATATATTTT. Translation: CASSAGGVGAGNTIYF.

This clonotype was recorded a few times. The V gene is TRBV7-2, the J gene TRBJ1-1; tentative D call: TRBD1 (5 bases). Per germline, CDR1 SGHTA and CDR2 FQGNSA. CDR3 length: 13 amino acids. Deletions cut 1 base from V and 2 bases from J, with 5 bases between. CDR3 amino acids: CASSLGTNTEAFF. CDR3 nucleotides: TGTGCCAGCAGCTTAGGGACAAACACTGAAGCTTTCTTT.

The chain uses TRBV7-6 and TRBJ1-1; D call uncertain. Looked up from germline, CDR1 is SGHVS and CDR2 is FNYEAQ. The CDR3 has 14 amino acids. V lost 5 bases, J lost 1 base, and 11 bases lay in between. CDR3 nucleotides: TGTGCCAGCAGCCCTTTTGAAAAGAACACTGAAGCTTTCTTT. It encodes CASSPFEKNTEAFF. Full variable domain (missing parts from reference TRBV7-6 and TRBJ1-1): GAGVSQSPRYKVTKRGQDVALRCDPISGHVSLYWYRQALGQGPEFLTYFNYEAQQDKSGLPNDRFSAERPEGSISTLTIQRTEQRDSAMYRCASSPFEKNTEAFFGQGTRLTVV.